The entry below describes one TCR beta chain. Germline lookup yields CDR1 MNHEY and CDR2 SVGEGT. V lost 0 bases to trimming and J lost 5 bases, with 13 bases between them. The CDR3 length is 15 residues. The data are from a study of blood T cell repertoires in COVID-19. Study context: Spain, Italy and the United States supplied samples that represented acute and convalescent COVID-19. T cells, B-cell-depleted T cells, or PBMCs provided the cDNA or gDNA that served as material.

Original handling: Counts of nucleated cells, estimated from reference gene primer amplification, were obtained. Using immunoSEQ multiplex PCR, the repertoire was profiled, and TCRdb retains in-frame clones only, with some absent. That table supplies the V and J calls and clone size; D and trimming were determined from the DNA. The sample has more than 85,000 clones, less than 85% seen once. The TCR originated in a woman aged 55-69 years with acute or convalescent COVID-19. Sequencing input: peripheral blood. The genes are TRBV6-2 or TRBV6-3 and TRBJ1-1; D uncertain. The CDR3 sequence: CASSYSHGRETEAFF. The CDR3 DNA sequence: TGTGCCAGCAGTTACTCTCACGGCCGGGAAACTGAAGCTTTCTTT.